Listed here are 6 T cell receptor beta chains from one sample, sequenced in a study of cytomegalovirus exposure and HLA in healthy donors. A multiplex PCR was run with 60 Vbeta primers and 13 Jbeta primers. TCRdb's copy holds only in-frame clones and misses some; the assay was immunoSEQ multiplex PCR. This table has about 130,000 clones, 60% to 80% appearing once. Sequencing input: PBMCs. Source of these receptors: a woman in her sixties or seventies in good health and CMV-seropositive.

The gene calls are TRBV5-1 and TRBJ1-2; D perhaps matches TRBD1 (5 bases). Germline V CDR1 and CDR2: SGHRS, YFSETQ. With 7 bases removed from V and 7 bases from J, the gap between germline ends came to 11 bases. The CDR3 runs 11 residues. The CDR3 protein is CASGGVRGYTF. CDR3 bases: TGCGCCAGCGGGGGGGTCCGTGGCTACACCTTC. The full variable domain, rest sourced from reference TRBV5-1 and TRBJ1-2, is KAGVTQTPRYLIKTRGQQVTLSCSPISGHRSVSWYQQTPGQGLQFLFEYFSETQRNKGNFPGRFSGRQFSNSRSEMNVSTLELGDSALYLCASGGVRGYTFGSGTRLTVV.

This chain uses TRBV18 with TRBJ2-3, with TRBD2 as a possible D gene (5 bases). The CDR3 extends over 15 amino acids. The V end lost 2 bases, the J end lost 1 base, and 10 bases lay between the germline ends. Germline V lookup: CDR1 KGHSH, CDR2 LQKENI. CDR3 amino acids: CASSPAGGGTDTQYF. The CDR3 region has the DNA TGTGCCAGCTCACCAGCGGGTGGAGGCACAGATACGCAGTATTTT.

The rearrangement uses TRBV25-1 and TRBJ1-6, with D possibly being TRBD1 (5 bases). Germline CDR1 reads MGHDK; CDR2 reads SYGVNS. The V and J ends lost 6 bases and 8 bases respectively, with 17 bases between them. CDR3 size: 15 residues. The CDR3 sequence: CASRDPGFSDSPLHF. The CDR3 coding sequence is TGTGCCAGCAGGGACCCAGGGTTCTCCGATTCACCCCTCCACTTT.

This sequence joins TRBV29-1 and TRBJ2-7; 9 positions match TRBD1. V gave up 4 bases and J gave up 7 bases; unmatched junction bases: 8. This CDR3 contains 13 residues. Germline V gene data show CDR1 as SQVTM and CDR2 as ANQGSEA. The CDR3 nucleotides read TGCAGCGTTGCGACAGGGGGAGTACGGGAGCAGTACTTC. Translated: CSVATGGVREQYF.

This clone was seen a handful of times. The chain couples TRBV4-1 to TRBJ2-1; 9 positions match TRBD2. Germline CDR1 MGHRA, CDR2 YSYEKL. The CDR3 is made up of 19 amino acids. Losses at the gene ends were 0 bases for V and 0 bases for J; bases not matched to a gene: 9. The CDR3 DNA reads TGCGCCAGCAGCCAAGATTGGCTAGCGGGGACCTTCTCCTACAATGAGCAGTTCTTC. As protein: CASSQDWLAGTFSYNEQFF.

This chain connects TRBV5-5 to TRBJ1-2; 7 positions match TRBD1. With V trimmed by 7 bases and J by 4 bases, 10 bases remained unmatched. Germline loops: CDR1 SGHKS, CDR2 YYEKEE (reference sequence). The CDR3 contains 14 residues. CDR3 sequence reads: CASGRQGGSYGYTF. CDR3 DNA: TGTGCCAGCGGACGACAGGGAGGTTCCTATGGCTACACCTTC.